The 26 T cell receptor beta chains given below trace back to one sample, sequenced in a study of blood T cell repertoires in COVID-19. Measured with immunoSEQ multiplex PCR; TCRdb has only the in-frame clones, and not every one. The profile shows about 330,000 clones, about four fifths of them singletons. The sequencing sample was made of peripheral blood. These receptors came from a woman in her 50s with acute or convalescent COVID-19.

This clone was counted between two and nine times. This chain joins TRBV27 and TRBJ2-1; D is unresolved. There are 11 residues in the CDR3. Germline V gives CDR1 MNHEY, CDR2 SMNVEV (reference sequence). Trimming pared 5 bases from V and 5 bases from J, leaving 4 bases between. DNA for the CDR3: TGTGCCAGCAGTCTCGACAATGAGCAGTTCTTC. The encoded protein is CASSLDNEQFF.

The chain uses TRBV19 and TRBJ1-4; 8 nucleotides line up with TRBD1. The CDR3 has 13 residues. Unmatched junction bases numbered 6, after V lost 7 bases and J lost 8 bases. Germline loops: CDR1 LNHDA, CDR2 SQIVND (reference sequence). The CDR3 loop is CASNDRGAEKLFF. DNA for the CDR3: TGTGCCAGTAACGACAGGGGAGCAGAAAAACTGTTTTTT.

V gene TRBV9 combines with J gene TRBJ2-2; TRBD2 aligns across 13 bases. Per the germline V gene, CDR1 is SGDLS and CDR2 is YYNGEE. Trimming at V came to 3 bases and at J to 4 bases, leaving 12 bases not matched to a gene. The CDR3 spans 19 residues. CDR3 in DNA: TGTGCCAGCAGCGACCCTGGGACTAGCGGGGCGAGGGCCACCGGGGAGCTGTTTTTT. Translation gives CASSDPGTSGARATGELFF.

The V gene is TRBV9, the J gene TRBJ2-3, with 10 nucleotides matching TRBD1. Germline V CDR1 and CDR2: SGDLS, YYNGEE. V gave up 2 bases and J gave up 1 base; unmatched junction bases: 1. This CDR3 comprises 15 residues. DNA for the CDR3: TGTGCCAGCAGCGTTGGGACAGGGGGCACAGATACGCAGTATTTT. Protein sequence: CASSVGTGGTDTQYF.

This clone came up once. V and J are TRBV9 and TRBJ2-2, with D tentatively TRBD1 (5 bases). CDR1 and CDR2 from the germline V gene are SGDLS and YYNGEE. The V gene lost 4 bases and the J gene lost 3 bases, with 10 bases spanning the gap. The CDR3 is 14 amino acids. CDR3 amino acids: CASSTGTDTGELFF. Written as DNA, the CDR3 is TGTGCCAGCAGCACAGGAACGGACACCGGGGAGCTGTTTTTT.

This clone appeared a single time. The CDR3 DNA sequence: TGTGCCAGCAGTATGACAGGGGAAGATTCACCCCTCCACTTT. Its protein is CASSMTGEDSPLHF. V and J are TRBV28 and TRBJ1-6; TRBD1 matches at 8 bases. V lost 5 bases to trimming and J lost 8 bases; unmatched junction nucleotides: 5. The CDR3 covers 14 residues. Germline lookup yields CDR1 MDHEN and CDR2 SYDVKM.

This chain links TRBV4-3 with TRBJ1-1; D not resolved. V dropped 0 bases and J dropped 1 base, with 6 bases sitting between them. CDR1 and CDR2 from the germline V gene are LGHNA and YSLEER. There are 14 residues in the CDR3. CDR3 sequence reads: CASSQDPSNTEAFF. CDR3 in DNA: TGCGCCAGCAGCCAAGACCCCTCGAACACTGAAGCTTTCTTT.

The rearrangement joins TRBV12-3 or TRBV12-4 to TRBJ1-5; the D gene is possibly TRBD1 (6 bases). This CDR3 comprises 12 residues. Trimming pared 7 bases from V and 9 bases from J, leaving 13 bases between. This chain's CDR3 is CASNLQGGPQHF. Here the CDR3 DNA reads TGTGCCAGCAACCTACAGGGTGGGCCCCAGCATTTT.

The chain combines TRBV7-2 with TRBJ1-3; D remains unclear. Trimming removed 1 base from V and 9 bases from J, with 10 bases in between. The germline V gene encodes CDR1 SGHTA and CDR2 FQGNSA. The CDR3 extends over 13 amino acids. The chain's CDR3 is CASSLGPPTTIYF. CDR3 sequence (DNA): TGTGCCAGCAGCTTAGGGCCTCCCACCACCATATATTTT.

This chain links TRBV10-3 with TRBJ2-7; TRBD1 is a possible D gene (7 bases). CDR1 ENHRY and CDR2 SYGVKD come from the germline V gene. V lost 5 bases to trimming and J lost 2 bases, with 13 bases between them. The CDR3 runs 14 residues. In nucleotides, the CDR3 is TGTGCCATCAGTACAGGGGCTAGCGCCTACGAGCAGTACGTC. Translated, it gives CAISTGASAYEQYV.

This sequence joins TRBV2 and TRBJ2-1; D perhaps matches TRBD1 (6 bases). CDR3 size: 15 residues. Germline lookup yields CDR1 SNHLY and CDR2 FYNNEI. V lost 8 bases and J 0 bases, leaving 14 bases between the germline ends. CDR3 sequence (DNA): TGTGCCAGCGCCCAGGACAGCCCCTCCTACAATGAGCAGTTCTTC. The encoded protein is CASAQDSPSYNEQFF.

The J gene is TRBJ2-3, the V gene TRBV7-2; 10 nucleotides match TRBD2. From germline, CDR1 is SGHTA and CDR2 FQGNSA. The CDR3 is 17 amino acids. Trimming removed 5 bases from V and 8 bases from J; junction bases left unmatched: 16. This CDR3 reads CASSQGPTASGSGTQYF. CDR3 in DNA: TGTGCCAGCAGCCAGGGGCCTACGGCTAGCGGGAGTGGTACGCAGTATTTT.

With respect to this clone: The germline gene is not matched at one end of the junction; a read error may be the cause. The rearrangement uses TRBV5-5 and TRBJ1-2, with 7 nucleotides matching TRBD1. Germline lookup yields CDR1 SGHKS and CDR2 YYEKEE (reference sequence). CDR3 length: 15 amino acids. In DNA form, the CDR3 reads TGTGTCAGCAGCTTGCAGCCTACAGGGGACGGAGGCTACACCTTC. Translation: CVSSLQPTGDGGYTF.

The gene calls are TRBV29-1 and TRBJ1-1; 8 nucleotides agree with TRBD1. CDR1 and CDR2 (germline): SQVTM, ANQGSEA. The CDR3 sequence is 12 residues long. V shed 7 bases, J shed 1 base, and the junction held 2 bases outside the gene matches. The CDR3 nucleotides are TGCAGCGGCAGGGGGCCGAACACTGAAGCTTTCTTT. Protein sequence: CSGRGPNTEAFF.

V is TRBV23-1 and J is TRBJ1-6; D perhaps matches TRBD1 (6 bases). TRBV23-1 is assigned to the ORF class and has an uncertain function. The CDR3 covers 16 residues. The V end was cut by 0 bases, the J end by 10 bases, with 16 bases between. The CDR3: CASSQSSDRRSSPLHF. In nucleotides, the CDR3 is TGCGCCAGCAGTCAATCGTCCGACAGGCGGTCGTCACCCCTCCACTTT.

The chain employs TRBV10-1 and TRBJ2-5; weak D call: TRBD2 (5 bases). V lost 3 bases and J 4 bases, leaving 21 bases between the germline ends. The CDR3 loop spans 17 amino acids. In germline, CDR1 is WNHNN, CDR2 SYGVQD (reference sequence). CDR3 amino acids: CASSDGWRTLTRETQYF. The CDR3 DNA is TGCGCCAGCAGTGACGGGTGGAGGACTCTAACTCGAGAGACCCAGTACTTC.

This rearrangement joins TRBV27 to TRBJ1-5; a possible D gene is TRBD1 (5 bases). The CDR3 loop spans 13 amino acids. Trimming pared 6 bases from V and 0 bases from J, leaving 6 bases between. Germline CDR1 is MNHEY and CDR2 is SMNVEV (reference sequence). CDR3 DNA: TGTGCCAGCAGAGGGGATAGCAATCAGCCCCAGCATTTT. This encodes CASRGDSNQPQHF.

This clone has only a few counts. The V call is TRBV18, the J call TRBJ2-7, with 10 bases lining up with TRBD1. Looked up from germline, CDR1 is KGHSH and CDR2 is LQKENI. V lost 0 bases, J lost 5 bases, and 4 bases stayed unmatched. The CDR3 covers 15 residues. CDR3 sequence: CASSPPGQGTDEQYF. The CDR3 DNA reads TGTGCCAGCTCACCACCGGGACAGGGGACCGACGAGCAGTACTTC.

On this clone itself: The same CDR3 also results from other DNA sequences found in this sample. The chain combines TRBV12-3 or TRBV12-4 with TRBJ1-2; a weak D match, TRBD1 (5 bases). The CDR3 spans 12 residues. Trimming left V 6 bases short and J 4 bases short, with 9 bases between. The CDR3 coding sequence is TGTGCCAGCAGCAGGACATCCTATGGCTACACCTTC. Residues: CASSRTSYGYTF.

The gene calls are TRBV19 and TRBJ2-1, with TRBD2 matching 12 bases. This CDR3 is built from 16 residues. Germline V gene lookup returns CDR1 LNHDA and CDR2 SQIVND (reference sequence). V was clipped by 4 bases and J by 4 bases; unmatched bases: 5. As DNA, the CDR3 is TGTGCCAGTAGTAGCCGGACTAGCGGGATGTACAATGAGCAGTTCTTC. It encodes CASSSRTSGMYNEQFF. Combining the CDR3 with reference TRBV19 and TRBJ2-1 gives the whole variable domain DGGITQSPKYLFRKEGQNVTLSCEQNLNHDAMYWYRQDPGQGLRLIYYSQIVNDFQKGDIAEGYSVSREKKESFPLTVTSAQKNPTAFYLCASSSRTSGMYNEQFFGPGTRLTVL.

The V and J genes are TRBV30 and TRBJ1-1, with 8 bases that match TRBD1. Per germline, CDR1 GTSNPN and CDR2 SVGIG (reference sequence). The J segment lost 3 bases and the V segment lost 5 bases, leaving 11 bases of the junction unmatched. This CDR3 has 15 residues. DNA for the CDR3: TGTGCCTGGTGGACAGGGAGGACGGTGGACACTGAAGCTTTCTTT. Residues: CAWWTGRTVDTEAFF.

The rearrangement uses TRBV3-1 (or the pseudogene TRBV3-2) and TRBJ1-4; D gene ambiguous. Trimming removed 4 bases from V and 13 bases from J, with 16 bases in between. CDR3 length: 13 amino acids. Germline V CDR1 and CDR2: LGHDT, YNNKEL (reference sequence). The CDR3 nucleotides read TGTGCCAGCAGCCGAAGAGGCGAGACGGTACTGTTTTTT. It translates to CASSRRGETVLFF.

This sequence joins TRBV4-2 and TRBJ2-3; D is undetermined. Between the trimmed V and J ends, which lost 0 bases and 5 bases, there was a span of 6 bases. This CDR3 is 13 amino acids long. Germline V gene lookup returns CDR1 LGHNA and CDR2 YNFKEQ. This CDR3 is CASSQDPGDTQYF. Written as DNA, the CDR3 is TGTGCCAGCAGCCAAGATCCGGGAGATACGCAGTATTTT.

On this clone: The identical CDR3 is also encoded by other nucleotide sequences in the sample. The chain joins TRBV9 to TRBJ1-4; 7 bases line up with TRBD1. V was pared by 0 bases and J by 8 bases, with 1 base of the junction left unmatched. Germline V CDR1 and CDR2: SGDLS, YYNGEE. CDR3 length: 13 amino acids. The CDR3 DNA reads TGTGCCAGCAGCGTAGAAGGGGGCGAAAAACTGTTTTTT. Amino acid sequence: CASSVEGGEKLFF.

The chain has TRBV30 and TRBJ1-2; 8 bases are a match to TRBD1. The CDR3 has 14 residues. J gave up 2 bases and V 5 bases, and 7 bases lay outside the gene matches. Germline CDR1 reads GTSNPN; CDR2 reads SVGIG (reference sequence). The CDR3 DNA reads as TGTGCCTGGCCAGGGGACAGGCTAAACTATGGCTACACCTTC. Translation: CAWPGDRLNYGYTF.

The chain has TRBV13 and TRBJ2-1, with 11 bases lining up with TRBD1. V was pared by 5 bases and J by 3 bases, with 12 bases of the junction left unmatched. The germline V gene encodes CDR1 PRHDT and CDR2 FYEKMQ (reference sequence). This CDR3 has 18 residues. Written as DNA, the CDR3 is TGTGCCAGCAGCGCATCCGGGACAGGGGGTTCCCTCTACAATGAGCAGTTCTTC. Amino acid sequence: CASSASGTGGSLYNEQFF.